The present TCR beta chain was sequenced within a study of T cell repertoires in cytomegalovirus infection. Overall study context: Selection of CMV epitopes for the study included recently identified HLA-C-restricted and well-studied HLA-B-restricted ones. Matching HLA type and CMV infection were both indicated by public TCR beta signatures.

From the reads, TCRdb called clonotypes with MiXCR, one entry per CDR3 protein. Of under 200,000 distinct CDR3 sequences listed, about 20% are singletons. The length of the CDR3 is 16 residues. Deletions cut 5 bases from V and 3 bases from J, with 19 bases between. Study-level results: HLA-C-restricted CMV-specific TCR beta clonotypes prevailed in the ex vivo response.

Comments on this clonotype: Its matching antigen is unknown.

This TCR was sampled from a human donor in good health (CMV status not recorded). Some clones in this sample may be carry-over from other donors' samples. The chain combines TRBV12-3 or TRBV12-4 with TRBJ1-1; possible D gene TRBD1, 6 bases. The sequencing used CD8+ T cells from cultured PBMCs, collected from culture after CMV antigen stimulation. CDR3 DNA: TGTGCCAGCAGTCCAGGAAACGACAGGCCCTACACTGAAGCTTTCTTT. Translating gives CASSPGNDRPYTEAFF.